This T cell receptor beta chain was found in a study of cytomegalovirus exposure and HLA in healthy donors. General observations from the study: Presence/absence analyses assumed roughly uniform sequencing depth across donors, which may not hold. In vitro, a few CMV-associated chains proved specific for CMV antigens. Across donors, most TCRs were seen rarely, yet some public ones were widespread. According to reports, the classifier identified cytomegalovirus status with high specificity and sensitivity.

About this clone: Its antigen is unknown.

The PCR used 60 Vbeta and 13 Jbeta primers. The assay was immunoSEQ multiplex PCR, and TCRdb's table has in-frame clones only and misses some. The table has some 90,000 clones, around three quarters seen once. V was pared by 5 bases and J by 1 base, with 6 bases of the junction left unmatched. In germline, CDR1 is MNHEY, CDR2 SVGAGI. The CDR3 has 15 amino acids. V gene TRBV6-5 combines with J gene TRBJ1-1; 8 positions agree with TRBD1. The sample was PBMCs. The source of this sequence is a man aged 40-50 years in good health and CMV-seronegative. The DNA of the CDR3 is TGTGCCAGCAGTCGCCGGACAGGGAAGAACACTGAAGCTTTCTTT. It encodes CASSRRTGKNTEAFF.